Listed below are T cell receptor beta chains from one sample, sequenced in a study of blood T cell repertoires in COVID-19. Here immunoSEQ multiplex PCR was the method, and the copy in TCRdb shows in-frame clones only, minus some. The table lists tens of thousands of clones, more than 70% of them singletons. Sequenced input: peripheral blood. These receptors all stem from a man aged 70-80 years with acute or convalescent COVID-19. Both conserved end residues are part of each CDR3. The D gene is left open where the match is weak. Clone sizes are given selectively: once, few, many, or a class where the clone is expanded.

CDR3aa	CDR3nt	v_gene	d_gene	j_gene	abundance
CASSYFGTAPYEQYF	TGTGCCAGCAGTTACTTTGGGACAGCCCCCTACGAGCAGTACTTC	TRBV6-6	TRBD1	TRBJ2-7	-
CASSYGENTIYF	TGTGCCAGCAGTTATGGGGAGAACACCATATATTTT	TRBV6-1	-	TRBJ1-3	-
CASSQSSGGPRETQYF	TGCGCCAGCAGCCAGTCCAGCGGGGGCCCCCGGGAGACCCAGTACTTC	TRBV4-3	TRBD2	TRBJ2-5	-
CASSSLVDSTVTAFF	TGTGCCAGCAGCTCCCTCGTGGATTCGACAGTGACAGCTTTCTTT	TRBV7-9	-	TRBJ1-1	-
CASRKTSGVNNEQFF	TGTGCCAGCAGGAAGACTAGCGGGGTGAACAATGAGCAGTTCTTC	TRBV4-2	TRBD2	TRBJ2-1	-
CASSPSPGQGANEQYF	TGTGCCAGCAGCCCCTCCCCGGGACAGGGGGCCAACGAGCAGTACTTC	TRBV7-8	TRBD1	TRBJ2-7	-
CAWSLQGNTEAFF	TGTGCCTGGAGTTTGCAGGGGAACACTGAAGCTTTCTTT	TRBV30	-	TRBJ1-1	once
CATSGGQGNQPQHF	TGTGCCACCAGTGGAGGACAGGGGAATCAGCCCCAGCATTTT	TRBV24-1	TRBD1	TRBJ1-5	once
CASSPGGFGTDTQYF	TGTGCCAGCAGCCCAGGGGGCTTTGGCACAGATACGCAGTATTTT	TRBV9	TRBD1	TRBJ2-3	-
CASGPRAGSTDTQYF	TGCGCCAGCGGCCCGAGAGCGGGGAGCACAGATACGCAGTATTTT	TRBV5-1	TRBD2	TRBJ2-3	few
CASSPYSYEQYF	TGTGCCAGCTCACCTTACTCCTACGAGCAGTACTTC	TRBV18	-	TRBJ2-7	-
CACSVPGQGMGNYGYTF	TGTGCCTGTTCCGTACCGGGACAGGGTATGGGTAACTATGGCTACACCTTC	TRBV30	TRBD1	TRBJ1-2	once
CASSIGTGNSGNTIYF	TGTGCCAGCAGCATCGGGACAGGAAACTCTGGAAACACCATATATTTT	TRBV7-6	TRBD1	TRBJ1-3	-
CASSPWTAFATNEKLFF	TGTGCCAGCAGCCCATGGACAGCCTTTGCAACTAATGAAAAACTGTTTTTT	TRBV5-6	-	TRBJ1-4	-
CASSLQGGYEQYF	TGCGCCAGCAGCCTTCAGGGAGGGTACGAGCAGTACTTC	TRBV4-1	TRBD2	TRBJ2-7	-
CASSLGTGWVNEQFF	TGTGCCAGCAGCTTAGGGACAGGGTGGGTTAATGAGCAGTTCTTC	TRBV7-9	TRBD1	TRBJ2-1	-
CASSERGNNYGYTF	TGTGCCAGCAGTGAACGAGGGAACAACTATGGCTACACCTTC	TRBV6-1	-	TRBJ1-2	once
CASSSGQTGNTIYF	TGTGCCAGCAGTTCCGGACAGACTGGAAACACCATATATTTT	TRBV6-5	-	TRBJ1-3	-
CASRAQGTTEAFF	TGTGCCAGCAGAGCTCAGGGTACAACTGAAGCTTTCTTT	TRBV6-6	-	TRBJ1-1	-
CASSQPPGSGSYNEQFF	TGTGCCAGCAGTCAACCCCCCGGGTCGGGCTCCTACAATGAGCAGTTCTTC	TRBV6-2/TRBV6-3	-	TRBJ2-1	once
CASSYSQGGDYGYTF	TGTGCCAGCAGTTACTCCCAAGGGGGGGACTATGGCTACACCTTC	TRBV6-6	-	TRBJ1-2	-
CASSLGTARGSYNSPLHF	TGTGCCAGTAGTCTGGGGACAGCCAGAGGATCCTATAATTCACCCCTCCACTTT	TRBV19	TRBD1	TRBJ1-6	-
CAFRDSRTEAFF	TGTGCCTTCCGGGACAGTCGTACTGAAGCTTTCTTT	TRBV30	TRBD1	TRBJ1-1	once
CASSPKGQLNQPQHF	TGTGCCAGCAGCCCGAAGGGACAGCTCAATCAGCCCCAGCATTTT	TRBV5-6	TRBD1	TRBJ1-5	few
CASSQGARRVELFF	TGCGCCAGCAGCCAAGGGGCTAGGCGGGTGGAGCTGTTTTTT	TRBV4-1	-	TRBJ2-2	-
CASSPDTNYGYTF	TGTGCCAGCTCACCGGACACCAACTATGGCTACACCTTC	TRBV18	-	TRBJ1-2	-
CASSYRGSTEAFF	TGTGCCAGCAGTTACAGGGGATCCACTGAAGCTTTCTTT	TRBV6-2/TRBV6-3	-	TRBJ1-1	-
CASSRGGGTEAFF	TGTGCCAGCTCACGAGGGGGGGGAACTGAAGCTTTCTTT	TRBV18	-	TRBJ1-1	once
CASRRQDLADQPQHF	TGTGCCAGCAGACGACAGGATTTGGCCGATCAGCCCCAGCATTTT	TRBV2	-	TRBJ1-5	-
CASRPRQGNLYGYTF	TGTGCCAGCAGACCCCGACAGGGGAACCTTTATGGCTACACCTTC	TRBV6-6	TRBD1	TRBJ1-2	-
CATKPGQGGREQYF	TGTGCCACTAAACCGGGACAGGGAGGCCGCGAGCAGTACTTC	TRBV6-6	TRBD1	TRBJ2-7	-
CAIGPTAPKMNTEAFF	TGTGCCATCGGCCCGACAGCCCCGAAAATGAACACTGAAGCTTTCTTT	TRBV10-3	-	TRBJ1-1	-
CASSLWDWTGVEQFF	TGTGCCAGCAGCTTGTGGGACTGGACAGGGGTTGAGCAGTTCTTC	TRBV5-6	TRBD1	TRBJ2-1	few
CASSFSAALVAYEQYF	TGTGCCAGCAGTTTCTCAGCGGCCCTCGTAGCCTACGAGCAGTACTTC	TRBV27	-	TRBJ2-7	-
CASSSLNRDRSGNTIYF	TGTGCCAGTAGTTCCCTCAACCGTGACAGGTCTGGAAACACCATATATTTT	TRBV19	-	TRBJ1-3	-
CASMWGLAGNTGELFF	TGTGCCAGTATGTGGGGACTAGCGGGCAACACCGGGGAGCTGTTTTTT	TRBV19	TRBD2	TRBJ2-2	-
CASSIPGYSNQPQHF	TGTGCCAGTAGTATCCCCGGGTATAGCAATCAGCCCCAGCATTTT	TRBV19	-	TRBJ1-5	-
CASRADRGNEQFF	TGTGCCAGCAGGGCAGACAGGGGCAATGAGCAGTTCTTC	TRBV2	TRBD1	TRBJ2-1	-
CASSSRQGAIRNTEAFF	TGTGCCAGCAGTTCACGACAGGGGGCTATTAGGAACACTGAAGCTTTCTTT	TRBV7-2	TRBD1	TRBJ1-1	-
CASSSSGGWGKNIQYF	TGTGCCAGCAGCTCTAGCGGGGGGTGGGGCAAAAACATTCAGTACTTC	TRBV7-2	TRBD2	TRBJ2-4	-
CASNNGGTDTQYF	TGTGCCAGCAACAACGGGGGTACAGATACGCAGTATTTT	TRBV5-6	-	TRBJ2-3	-
CATGQVEGTYEQYF	TGTGCCACAGGACAGGTTGAGGGAACCTACGAGCAGTACTTC	TRBV15	TRBD1	TRBJ2-7	-
CASSIGTGSYEQYF	TGTGCCAGTAGTATAGGCACAGGATCCTACGAGCAGTACTTC	TRBV19	-	TRBJ2-7	-
CASSMGGQYTNYGYTF	TGTGCCAGCAGCATGGGGGGACAGTACACGAACTATGGCTACACCTTC	TRBV5-6	TRBD1	TRBJ1-2	-
CASSPAGAGSSGNTIYF	TGTGCCAGCAGCCCGGCAGGGGCAGGGAGCTCTGGAAACACCATATATTTT	TRBV9	-	TRBJ1-3	-
CAWSTGGEQFF	TGTGCCTGGAGTACGGGGGGTGAGCAGTTCTTC	TRBV30	TRBD2	TRBJ2-1	-
CASSLGSTSGGANTQYF	TGCGCCAGCAGCTTGGGTAGTACTAGCGGGGGGGCAAATACGCAGTATTTT	TRBV5-1	TRBD2	TRBJ2-3	-
CASLRGGSMNTEAFF	TGTGCCAGCCTAAGGGGGGGGAGCATGAACACTGAAGCTTTCTTT	TRBV28	-	TRBJ1-1	-
CASSPGTGNSLTVTYEQYF	TGTGCCAGCTCCCCGGGGACAGGGAACTCTCTTACGGTTACCTACGAGCAGTACTTC	TRBV18	TRBD1	TRBJ2-7	-
CASSSTGTGLNNEQFF	TGTGCCAGCAGCTCCACCGGGACAGGTCTGAACAATGAGCAGTTCTTC	TRBV7-2	TRBD1	TRBJ2-1	-
CASRNSGGNTIYF	TGTGCCAGCAGAAACTCAGGGGGGAACACCATATATTTT	TRBV27	TRBD1	TRBJ1-3	-
CASSKETGTPGITSGYTF	TGTGCCAGCAGCAAAGAGACAGGTACTCCCGGGATAACTAGTGGCTACACCTTC	TRBV21-1	-	TRBJ1-2	-
CASSYPADTQYF	TGTGCCAGCAGTTACCCCGCAGATACGCAGTATTTT	TRBV6-2/TRBV6-3	-	TRBJ2-3	-
CASSREGGPEETQYF	TGTGCCAGCAGCCGAGAGGGGGGGCCGGAAGAGACCCAGTACTTC	TRBV5-4	-	TRBJ2-5	-
CASSYAPSGGQRETQYF	TGTGCCAGCAGTTACGCGCCTAGCGGGGGGCAAAGGGAGACCCAGTACTTC	TRBV6-2/TRBV6-3	TRBD2	TRBJ2-5	-
CASSASTGANNSPLHF	TGTGCCAGCAGCGCTTCGACAGGCGCTAATAATTCACCCCTCCACTTT	TRBV21-1	-	TRBJ1-6	-
CASSFSGENEQFF	TGCGCCAGCAGCTTTTCTGGAGAAAATGAGCAGTTCTTC	TRBV5-1	-	TRBJ2-1	few
CASSADPGIAWIF	TGTGCCAGCAGCGCCGATCCAGGGATCGCCTGGATCTTC	TRBV9	-	TRBJ1-2	-
CASSSEGGHGYTF	TGTGCCAGCAGCTCCGAAGGGGGCCATGGCTACACCTTC	TRBV13	TRBD1	TRBJ1-2	-